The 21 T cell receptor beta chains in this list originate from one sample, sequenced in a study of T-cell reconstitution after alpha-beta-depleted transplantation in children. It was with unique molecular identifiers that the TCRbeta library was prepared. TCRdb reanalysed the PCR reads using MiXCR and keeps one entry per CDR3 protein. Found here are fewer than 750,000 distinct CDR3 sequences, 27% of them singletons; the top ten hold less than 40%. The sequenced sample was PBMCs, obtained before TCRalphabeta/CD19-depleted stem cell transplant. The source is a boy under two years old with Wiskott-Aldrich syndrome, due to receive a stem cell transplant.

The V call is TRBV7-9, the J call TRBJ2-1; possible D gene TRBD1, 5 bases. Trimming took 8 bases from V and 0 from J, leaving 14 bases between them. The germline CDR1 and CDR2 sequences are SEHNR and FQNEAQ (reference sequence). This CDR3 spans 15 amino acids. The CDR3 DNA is TGTGCCAGCGGGGCGTGGGGTCTCTCCTACAATGAGCAGTTCTTC. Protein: CASGAWGLSYNEQFF. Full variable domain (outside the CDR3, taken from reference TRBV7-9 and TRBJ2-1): DTGVSQNPRHKITKRGQNVTFRCDPISEHNRLYWYRQTLGQGPEFLTYFQNEAQLEKSRLLSDRFSAERPKGSFSTLEIQRTEQGDSAMYLCASGAWGLSYNEQFFGPGTRLTVL.

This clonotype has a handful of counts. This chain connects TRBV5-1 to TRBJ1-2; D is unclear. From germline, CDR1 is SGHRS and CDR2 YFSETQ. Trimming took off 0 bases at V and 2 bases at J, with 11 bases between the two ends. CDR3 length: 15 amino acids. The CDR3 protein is CASSLGWESNYGYTF. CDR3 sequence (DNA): TGCGCCAGCAGCTTGGGGTGGGAATCAAACTATGGCTACACCTTC.

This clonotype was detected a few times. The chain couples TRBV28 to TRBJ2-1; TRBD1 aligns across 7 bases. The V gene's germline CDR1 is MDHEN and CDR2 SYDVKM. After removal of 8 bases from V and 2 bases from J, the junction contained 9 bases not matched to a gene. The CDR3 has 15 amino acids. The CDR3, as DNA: TGTGCCAGCCGACCTTCCGGGACAGCCTACAATGAGCAGTTCTTC. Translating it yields CASRPSGTAYNEQFF.

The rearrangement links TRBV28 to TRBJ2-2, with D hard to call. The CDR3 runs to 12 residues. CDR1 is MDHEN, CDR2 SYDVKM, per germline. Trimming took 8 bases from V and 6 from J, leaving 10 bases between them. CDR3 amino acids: CASRTGPGELFF. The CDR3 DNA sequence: TGTGCCAGCCGTACCGGGCCCGGGGAGCTGTTTTTT.

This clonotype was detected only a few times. The CDR3 DNA is TGCAGTGCTAGAGGGGGCTTCTACGAGCAGTACTTC. Translated, it gives CSARGGFYEQYF. This sequence joins TRBV20-1 and TRBJ2-7, with D perhaps matching TRBD1 (5 bases). Trimming stripped 1 base from V and 3 bases from J, with 7 bases between. The CDR3 covers 12 residues. In germline, CDR1 is DFQATT, CDR2 SNEGSKA (reference sequence).

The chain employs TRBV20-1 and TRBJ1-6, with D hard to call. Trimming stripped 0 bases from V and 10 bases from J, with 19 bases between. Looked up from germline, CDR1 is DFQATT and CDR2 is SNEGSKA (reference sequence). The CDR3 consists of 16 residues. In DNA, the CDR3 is TGCAGTGCTAGAGACTATACCGGGCCTCTTACATCACCCCTCCACTTT. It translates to CSARDYTGPLTSPLHF.

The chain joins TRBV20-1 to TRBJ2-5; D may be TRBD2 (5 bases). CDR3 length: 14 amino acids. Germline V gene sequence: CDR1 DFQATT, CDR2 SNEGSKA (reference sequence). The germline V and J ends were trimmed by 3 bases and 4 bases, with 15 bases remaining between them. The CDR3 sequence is CSASWGAGAETQYF. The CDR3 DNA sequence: TGCAGTGCTAGTTGGGGAGCTGGAGCAGAGACCCAGTACTTC.

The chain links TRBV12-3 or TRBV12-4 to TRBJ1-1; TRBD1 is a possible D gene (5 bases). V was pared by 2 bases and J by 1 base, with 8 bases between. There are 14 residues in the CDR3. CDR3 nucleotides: TGTGCCAGCAGTTTATACCAGGGGAACACTGAAGCTTTCTTT. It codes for CASSLYQGNTEAFF.

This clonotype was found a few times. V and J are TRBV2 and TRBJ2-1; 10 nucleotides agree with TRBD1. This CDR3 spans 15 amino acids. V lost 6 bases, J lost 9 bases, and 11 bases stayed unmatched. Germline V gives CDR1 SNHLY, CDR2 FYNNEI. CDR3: CASRSDRGLSSEQFF. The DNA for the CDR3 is TGTGCCAGCAGATCCGACAGGGGGCTCAGTTCTGAGCAGTTCTTC.

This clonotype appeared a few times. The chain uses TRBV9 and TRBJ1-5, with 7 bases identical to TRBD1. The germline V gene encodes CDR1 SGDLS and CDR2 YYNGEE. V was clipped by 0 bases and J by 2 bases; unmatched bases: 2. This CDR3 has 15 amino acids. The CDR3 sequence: CASSVDGTGNQPQHF. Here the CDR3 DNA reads TGTGCCAGCAGCGTAGATGGGACAGGCAATCAGCCCCAGCATTTT.

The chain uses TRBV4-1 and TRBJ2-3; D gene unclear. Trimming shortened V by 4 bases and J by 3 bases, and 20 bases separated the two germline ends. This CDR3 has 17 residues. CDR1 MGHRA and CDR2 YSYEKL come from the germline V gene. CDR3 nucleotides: TGCGCCAGCAGCCCGTGGAGTGGAAAGAGAGGAACAGATACGCAGTATTTT. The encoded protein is CASSPWSGKRGTDTQYF.

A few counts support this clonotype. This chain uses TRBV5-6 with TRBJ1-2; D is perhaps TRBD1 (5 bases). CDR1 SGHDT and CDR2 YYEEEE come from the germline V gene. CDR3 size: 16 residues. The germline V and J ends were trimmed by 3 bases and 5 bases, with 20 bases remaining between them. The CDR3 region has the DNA TGTGCCAGCAGCTCGAAGGCCGGACACGTAATGTATGGCTACACCTTC. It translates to CASSSKAGHVMYGYTF.

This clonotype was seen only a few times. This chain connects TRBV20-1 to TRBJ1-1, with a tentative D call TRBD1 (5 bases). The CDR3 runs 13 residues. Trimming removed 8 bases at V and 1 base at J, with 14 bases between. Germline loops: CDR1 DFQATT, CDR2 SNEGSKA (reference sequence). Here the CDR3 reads CSLLGQENTEAFF. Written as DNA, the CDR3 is TGCAGTCTATTGGGGCAGGAGAACACTGAAGCTTTCTTT.

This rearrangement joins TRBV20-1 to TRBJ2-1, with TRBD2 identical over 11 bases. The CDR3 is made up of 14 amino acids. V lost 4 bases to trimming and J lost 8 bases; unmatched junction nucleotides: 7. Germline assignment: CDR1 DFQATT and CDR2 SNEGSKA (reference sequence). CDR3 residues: CSAISGGGEDEQFF. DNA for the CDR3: TGCAGTGCTATTAGCGGGGGGGGAGAGGATGAGCAGTTCTTC.

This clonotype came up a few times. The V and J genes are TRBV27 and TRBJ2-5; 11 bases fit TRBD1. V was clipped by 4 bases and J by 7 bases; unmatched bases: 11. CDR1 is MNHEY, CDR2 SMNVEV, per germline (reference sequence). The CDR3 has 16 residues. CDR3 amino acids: CASSSTAPGTGGTQYF. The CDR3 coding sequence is TGTGCCAGCAGTTCAACCGCTCCCGGGACAGGGGGGACCCAGTACTTC.

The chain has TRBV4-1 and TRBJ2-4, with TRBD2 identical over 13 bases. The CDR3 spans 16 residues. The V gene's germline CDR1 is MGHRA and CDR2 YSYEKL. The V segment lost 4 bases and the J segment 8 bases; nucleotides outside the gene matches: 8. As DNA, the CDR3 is TGCGCCAGCAGCCGGGGACTAGCGGGATATATAGACATTCAGTACTTC. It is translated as CASSRGLAGYIDIQYF.

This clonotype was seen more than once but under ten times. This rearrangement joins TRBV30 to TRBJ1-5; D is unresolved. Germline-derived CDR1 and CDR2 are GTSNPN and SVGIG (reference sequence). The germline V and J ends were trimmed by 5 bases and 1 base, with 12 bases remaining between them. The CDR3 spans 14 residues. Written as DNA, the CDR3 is TGTGCCTGGTCCCCAGTAGGGAGCAATCAGCCCCAGCATTTT. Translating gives CAWSPVGSNQPQHF.

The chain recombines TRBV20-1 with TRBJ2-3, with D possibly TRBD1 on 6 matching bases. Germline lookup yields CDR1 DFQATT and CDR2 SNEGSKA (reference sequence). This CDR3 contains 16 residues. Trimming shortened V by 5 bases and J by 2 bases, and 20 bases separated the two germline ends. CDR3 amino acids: CSAGLIRGFHTDTQYF. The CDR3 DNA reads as TGCAGTGCTGGATTGATCAGGGGCTTTCACACAGATACGCAGTATTTT.

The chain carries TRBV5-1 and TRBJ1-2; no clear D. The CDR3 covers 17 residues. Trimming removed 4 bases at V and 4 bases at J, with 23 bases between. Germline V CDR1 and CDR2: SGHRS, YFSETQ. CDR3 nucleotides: TGCGCCAGCAGCCTACATTCGGACGGTGCCGAGACCTATGGCTACACCTTC. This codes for CASSLHSDGAETYGYTF.

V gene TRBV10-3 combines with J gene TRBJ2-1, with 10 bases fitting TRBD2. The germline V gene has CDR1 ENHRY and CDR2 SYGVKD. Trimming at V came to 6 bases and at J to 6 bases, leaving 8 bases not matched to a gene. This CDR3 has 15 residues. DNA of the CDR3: TGTGCCATCAGCCCCCTAGCGGGAGTTTTCAATGAGCAGTTCTTC. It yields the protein CAISPLAGVFNEQFF.

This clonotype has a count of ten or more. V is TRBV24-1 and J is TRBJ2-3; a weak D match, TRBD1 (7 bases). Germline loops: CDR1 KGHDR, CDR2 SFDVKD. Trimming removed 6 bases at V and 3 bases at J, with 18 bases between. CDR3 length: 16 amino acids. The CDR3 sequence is CATSSTATGRTDTQYF. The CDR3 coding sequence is TGTGCCACCAGTTCTACGGCGACAGGGAGGACAGATACGCAGTATTTT.